This T cell receptor beta chain was sequenced for a study of immune characterization of retroperitoneal liposarcoma (dated by TCRdb to the late 2010s). Taken from the germline V gene, the CDR1 and CDR2 loops are MNHNS and SASEGT. From V the trimming removes 4 bases and from J it removes 13 bases, while the gene matches leave 14 bases of the junction unaccounted for. Reading from cysteine to phenylalanine, the CDR3 counts 15 amino acids. Only the CDR3 DNA stays, 45 bases, in frame from base 1. This clonotype was seen a few times. Its specific antigen is unknown. A clone one base away is much larger, so this may be a read error. The library was produced with PCR. Sequencing was performed on a NextSeq 500. Starting from the raw public reads, TCRdb applied fastp trimming at Q25, assembled clones with MiXCR and retained in-frame beta chains. Entries are consolidated by CDR3 protein sequence, retaining the most common genes and DNA. A total of about 4,300 distinct CDR3 sequences appear in this sample, 35% of them only once. Of the sample, 29% falls within the top ten clones.

The origin of this receptor is a male donor with retroperitoneal liposarcoma. Source material: tumor tissue. The V and J segments used are TRBV6-1 and TRBJ2-1; 9 central nucleotides agree with TRBD2. DNA sequence: TGTGCCAGCAGTGTTGGCGGGAGGGCCATGGAGACCCAGTTCTTC. It codes for CASSVGGRAMETQFF.